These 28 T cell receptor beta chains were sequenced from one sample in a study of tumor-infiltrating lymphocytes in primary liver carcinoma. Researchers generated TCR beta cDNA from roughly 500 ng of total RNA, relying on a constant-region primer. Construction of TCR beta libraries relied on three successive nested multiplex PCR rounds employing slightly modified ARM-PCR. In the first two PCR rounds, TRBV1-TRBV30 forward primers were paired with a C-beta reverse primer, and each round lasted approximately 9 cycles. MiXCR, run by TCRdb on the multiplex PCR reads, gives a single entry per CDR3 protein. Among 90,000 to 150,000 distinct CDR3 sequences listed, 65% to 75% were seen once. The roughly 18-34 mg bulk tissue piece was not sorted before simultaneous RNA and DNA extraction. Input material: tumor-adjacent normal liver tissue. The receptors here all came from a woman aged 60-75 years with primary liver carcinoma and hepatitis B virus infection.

CDR3 amino acids: CSARTGNTEAFF. CDR3 coding DNA: TGCAGTGCTAGGACAGGGAACACTGAAGCTTTCTTT. This chain joins TRBV20-1 and TRBJ1-1, with D perhaps matching TRBD1 (6 bases). CDR3 length: 12 residues. The germline V gene has CDR1 DFQATT and CDR2 SNEGSKA (reference sequence). V was shortened by 3 bases and J by 1 base, with 6 bases between the two germline ends.

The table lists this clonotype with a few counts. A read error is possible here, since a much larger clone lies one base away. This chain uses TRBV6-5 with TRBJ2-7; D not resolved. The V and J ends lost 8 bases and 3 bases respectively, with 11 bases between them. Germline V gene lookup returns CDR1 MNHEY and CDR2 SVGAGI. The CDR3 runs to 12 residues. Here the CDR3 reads CASLGPVYEQYF. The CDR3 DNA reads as TGTGCCAGCTTAGGACCAGTCTACGAGCAGTACTTC.

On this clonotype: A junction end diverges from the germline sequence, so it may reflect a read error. In nucleotides, the CDR3 is TGTGTCAGCAACCACGGACCCCGAGACGGCTATGGCTACACCTTC. Protein: CVSNHGPRDGYGYTF. This chain uses TRBV6-6 with TRBJ1-2; D remains ambiguous. CDR1 MNHNY and CDR2 SVGAGI come from the germline V gene (reference sequence). The CDR3 totals 15 residues.

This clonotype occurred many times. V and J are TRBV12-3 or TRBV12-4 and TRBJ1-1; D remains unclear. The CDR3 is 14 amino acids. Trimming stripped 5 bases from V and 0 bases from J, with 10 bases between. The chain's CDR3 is CASSQPKLNTEAFF. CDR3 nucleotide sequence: TGTGCCAGCAGTCAACCCAAGCTGAACACTGAAGCTTTCTTT.

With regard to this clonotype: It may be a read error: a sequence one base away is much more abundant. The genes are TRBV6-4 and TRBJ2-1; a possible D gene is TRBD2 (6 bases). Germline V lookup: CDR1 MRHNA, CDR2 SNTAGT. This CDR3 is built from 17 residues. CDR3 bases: TGTGCCAGCAGTGATGGAAATCAGGATTCGGACTACAGTGAGCAGTTCTTC. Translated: CASSDGNQDSDYSEQFF.

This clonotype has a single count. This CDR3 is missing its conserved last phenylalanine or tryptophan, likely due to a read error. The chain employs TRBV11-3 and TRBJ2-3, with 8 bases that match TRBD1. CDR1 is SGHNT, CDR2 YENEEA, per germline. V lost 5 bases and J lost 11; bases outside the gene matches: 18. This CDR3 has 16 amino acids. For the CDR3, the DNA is TGTGCCAGCAGCCCCCGACAGGGGTCAAGCACAGGTATGCAGTATTTA. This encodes CASSPRQGSSTGMQYL.

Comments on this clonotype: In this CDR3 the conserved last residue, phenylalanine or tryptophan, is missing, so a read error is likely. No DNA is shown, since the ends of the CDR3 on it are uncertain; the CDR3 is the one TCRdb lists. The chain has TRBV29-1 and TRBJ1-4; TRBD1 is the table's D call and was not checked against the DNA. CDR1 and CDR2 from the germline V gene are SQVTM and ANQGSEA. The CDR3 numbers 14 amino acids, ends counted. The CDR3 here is CSVGTWGTNEKLLC.

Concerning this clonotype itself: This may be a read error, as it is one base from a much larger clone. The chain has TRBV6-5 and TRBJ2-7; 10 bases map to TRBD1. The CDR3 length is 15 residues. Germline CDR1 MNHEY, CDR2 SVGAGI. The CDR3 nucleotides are TGTGCCAGCGGTTACCGGACAGGGGGCTCCTACGAGCAGTACTTC. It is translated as CASGYRTGGSYEQYF.

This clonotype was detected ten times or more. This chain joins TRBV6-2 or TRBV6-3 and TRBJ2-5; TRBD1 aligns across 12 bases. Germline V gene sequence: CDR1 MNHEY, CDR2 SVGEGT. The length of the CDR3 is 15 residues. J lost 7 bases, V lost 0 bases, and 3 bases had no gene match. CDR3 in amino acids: CASSYSGQGAGTQYF. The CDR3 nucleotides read TGTGCCAGCAGTTACTCGGGACAGGGGGCAGGGACCCAGTACTTC.

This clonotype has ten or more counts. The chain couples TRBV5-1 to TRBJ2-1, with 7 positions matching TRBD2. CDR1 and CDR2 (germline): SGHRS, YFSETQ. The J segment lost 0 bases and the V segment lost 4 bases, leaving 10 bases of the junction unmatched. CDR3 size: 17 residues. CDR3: CASSPTSLLSSYNEQFF. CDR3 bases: TGCGCCAGCAGCCCGACTAGCCTTCTAAGCTCCTACAATGAGCAGTTCTTC.

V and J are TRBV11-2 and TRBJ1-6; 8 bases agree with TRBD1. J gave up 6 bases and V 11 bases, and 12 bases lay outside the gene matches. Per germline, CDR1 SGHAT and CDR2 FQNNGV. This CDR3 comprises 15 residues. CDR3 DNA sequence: TGTGCCCGCCCCATCACCCAGGGGGCTAATTCACCCCTCCACTTT. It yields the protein CARPITQGANSPLHF.

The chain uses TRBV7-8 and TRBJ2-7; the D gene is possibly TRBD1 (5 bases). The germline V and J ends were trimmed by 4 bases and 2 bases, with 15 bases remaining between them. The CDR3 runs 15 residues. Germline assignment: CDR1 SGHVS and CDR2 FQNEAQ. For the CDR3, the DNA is TGTGCCAGCAGCTCAAACAGGAGCTTCACCTACGAGCAGTACTTC. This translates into CASSSNRSFTYEQYF.

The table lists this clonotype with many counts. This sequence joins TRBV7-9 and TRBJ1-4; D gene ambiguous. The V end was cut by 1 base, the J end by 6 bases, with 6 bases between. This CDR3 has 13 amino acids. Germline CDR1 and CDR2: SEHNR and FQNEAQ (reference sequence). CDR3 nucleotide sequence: TGTGCCAGCAGCTTAGAACAGCATGAAAAACTGTTTTTT. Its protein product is CASSLEQHEKLFF.

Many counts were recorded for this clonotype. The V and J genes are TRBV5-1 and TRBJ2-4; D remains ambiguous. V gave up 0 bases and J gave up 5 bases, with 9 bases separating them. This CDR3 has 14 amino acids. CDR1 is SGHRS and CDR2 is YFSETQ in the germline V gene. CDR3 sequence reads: CASSLVGSQNIQYF. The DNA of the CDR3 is TGCGCCAGCAGCTTGGTTGGTAGCCAAAACATTCAGTACTTC.

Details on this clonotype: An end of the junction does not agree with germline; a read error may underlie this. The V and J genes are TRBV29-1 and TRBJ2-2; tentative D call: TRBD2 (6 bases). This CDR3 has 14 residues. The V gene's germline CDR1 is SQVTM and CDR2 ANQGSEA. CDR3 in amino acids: CSVLTSLNTGGLFF. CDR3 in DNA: TGCAGCGTCTTGACGTCCTTGAACACCGGGGGGCTGTTTTTT.

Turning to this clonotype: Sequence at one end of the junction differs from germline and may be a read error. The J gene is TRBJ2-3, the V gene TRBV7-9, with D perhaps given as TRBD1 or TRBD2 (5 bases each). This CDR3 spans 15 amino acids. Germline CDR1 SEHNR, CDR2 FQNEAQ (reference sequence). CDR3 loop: CASSQGLAPTDTEYF. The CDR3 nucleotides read TGTGCCAGCAGCCAGGGATTAGCGCCCACAGATACGGAGTATTTT.

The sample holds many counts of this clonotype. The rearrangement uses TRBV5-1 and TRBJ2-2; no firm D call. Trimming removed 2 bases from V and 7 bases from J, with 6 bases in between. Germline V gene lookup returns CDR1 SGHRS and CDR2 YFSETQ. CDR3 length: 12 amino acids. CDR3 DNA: TGCGCCAGCAGCTTTGTAAACGGGGAGCTGTTTTTT. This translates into CASSFVNGELFF.

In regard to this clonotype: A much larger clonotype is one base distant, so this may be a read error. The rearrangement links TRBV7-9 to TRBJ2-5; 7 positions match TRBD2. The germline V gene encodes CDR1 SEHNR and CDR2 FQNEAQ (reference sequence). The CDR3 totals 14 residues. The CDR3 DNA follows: TGTGCCAGCAGCTCTAGCGGAGGACAAGTGACCCAGTACTTC. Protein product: CASSSSGGQVTQYF.

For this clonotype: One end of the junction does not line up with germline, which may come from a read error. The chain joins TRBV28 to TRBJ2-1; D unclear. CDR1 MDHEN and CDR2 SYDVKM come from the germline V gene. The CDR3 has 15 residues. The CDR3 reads CAIIGQLGIYNEQSF. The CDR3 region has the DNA TGTGCCATCATTGGGCAACTTGGGATATACAATGAGCAGTCCTTC.

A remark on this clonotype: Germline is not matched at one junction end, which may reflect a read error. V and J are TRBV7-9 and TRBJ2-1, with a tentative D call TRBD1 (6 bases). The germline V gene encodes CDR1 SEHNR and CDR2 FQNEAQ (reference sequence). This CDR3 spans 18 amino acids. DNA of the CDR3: TGTGCCAGCAGATTGTTCGGGACACAAGTCTTCTCCTACAATGAGCAGATCTTC. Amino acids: CASRLFGTQVFSYNEQIF. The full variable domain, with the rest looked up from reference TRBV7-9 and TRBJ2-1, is DTGVSQNPRHKITKRGQNVTFRCDPISEHNRLYWYRQTLGQGPEFLTYFQNEAQLEKSRLLSDRFSAERPKGSFSTLEIQRTEQGDSAMYLCASRLFGTQVFSYNEQIFGPGTRLTVL.

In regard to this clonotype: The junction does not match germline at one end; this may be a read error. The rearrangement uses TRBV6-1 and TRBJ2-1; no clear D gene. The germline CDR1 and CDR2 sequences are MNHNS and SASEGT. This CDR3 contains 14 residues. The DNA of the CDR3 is TGTGCCAGCAGGGAGTCAGGAGCCTACAATGAGCAGCTCTTC. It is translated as CASRESGAYNEQLF.

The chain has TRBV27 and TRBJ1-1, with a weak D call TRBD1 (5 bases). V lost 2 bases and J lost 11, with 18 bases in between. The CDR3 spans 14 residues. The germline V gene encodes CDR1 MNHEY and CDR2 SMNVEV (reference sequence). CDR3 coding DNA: TGTGCCAGCAGTTTAAAGCAGGGCCGTTCCCCGGCTTTCTTT. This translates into CASSLKQGRSPAFF.

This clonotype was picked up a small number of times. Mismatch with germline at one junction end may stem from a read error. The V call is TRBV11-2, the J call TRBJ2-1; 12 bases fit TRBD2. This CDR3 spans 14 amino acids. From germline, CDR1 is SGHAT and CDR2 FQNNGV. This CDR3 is CAGSPGTSGREQFF. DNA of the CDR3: TGTGCCGGCAGTCCGGGGACTAGCGGGCGAGAGCAGTTCTTC.

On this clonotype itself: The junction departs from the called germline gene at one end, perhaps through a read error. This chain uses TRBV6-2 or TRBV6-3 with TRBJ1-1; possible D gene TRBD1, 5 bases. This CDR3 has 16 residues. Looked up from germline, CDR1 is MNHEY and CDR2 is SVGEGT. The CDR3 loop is CASTGRVGWVDTEAFF. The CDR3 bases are TGTGCCAGCACCGGACGAGTAGGCTGGGTGGACACTGAGGCTTTCTTT.

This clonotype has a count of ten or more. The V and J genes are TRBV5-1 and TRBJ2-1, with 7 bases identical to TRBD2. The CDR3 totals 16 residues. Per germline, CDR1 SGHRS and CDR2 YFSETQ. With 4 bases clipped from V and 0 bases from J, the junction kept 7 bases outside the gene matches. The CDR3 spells CASSLLARSSYNEQFF. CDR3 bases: TGCGCCAGCAGCCTACTAGCGAGAAGCTCCTACAATGAGCAGTTCTTC.

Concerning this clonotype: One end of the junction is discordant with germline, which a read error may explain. The CDR3 nucleotides read TGCGTCAGCAGCCAAACGATGACAGAGGGTTTTAGCTACACCTTC. Its protein product is CVSSQTMTEGFSYTF. The J gene is TRBJ1-2, the V gene TRBV4-1; a possible D gene is TRBD1 (5 bases). Germline V gene lookup returns CDR1 MGHRA and CDR2 YSYEKL. The CDR3 covers 15 residues.

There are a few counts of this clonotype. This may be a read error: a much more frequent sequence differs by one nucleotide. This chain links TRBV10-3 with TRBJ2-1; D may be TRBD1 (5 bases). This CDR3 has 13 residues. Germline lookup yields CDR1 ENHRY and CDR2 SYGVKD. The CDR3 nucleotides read TGTGCCATCAGGGGCACAGGCTCCAATGTGCAGTTCTTC. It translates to CAIRGTGSNVQFF.

CDR3: CASSLRGYGYTF. CDR3 DNA: TGTGCCAGCAGTTTACGGGGGTATGGCTACACCTTC. This chain uses TRBV28 with TRBJ1-2, with D possibly matching TRBD1 (5 bases). The ends were cut back, 2 bases at V and 5 bases at J, with 6 bases in the middle. Germline V lookup: CDR1 MDHEN, CDR2 SYDVKM. This CDR3 is 12 amino acids long.